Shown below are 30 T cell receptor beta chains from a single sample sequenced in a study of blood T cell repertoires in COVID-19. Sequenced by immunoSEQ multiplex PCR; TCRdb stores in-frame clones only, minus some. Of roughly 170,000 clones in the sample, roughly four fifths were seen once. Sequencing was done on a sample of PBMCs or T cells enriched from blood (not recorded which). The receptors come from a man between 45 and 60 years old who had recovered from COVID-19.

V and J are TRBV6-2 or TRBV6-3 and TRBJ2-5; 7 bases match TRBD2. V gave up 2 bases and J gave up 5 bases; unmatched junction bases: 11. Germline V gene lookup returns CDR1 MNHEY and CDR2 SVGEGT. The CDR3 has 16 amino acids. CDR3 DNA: TGTGCCAGCAGTTACCCCCTAGCGGTTAACTCGGAGACCCAGTACTTC. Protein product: CASSYPLAVNSETQYF.

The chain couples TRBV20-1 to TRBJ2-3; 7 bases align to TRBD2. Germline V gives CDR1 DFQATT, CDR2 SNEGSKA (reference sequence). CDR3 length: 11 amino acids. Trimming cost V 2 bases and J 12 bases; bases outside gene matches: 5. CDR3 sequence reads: CSARPSGFQYF. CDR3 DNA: TGCAGTGCTAGACCTAGCGGATTTCAGTATTTT.

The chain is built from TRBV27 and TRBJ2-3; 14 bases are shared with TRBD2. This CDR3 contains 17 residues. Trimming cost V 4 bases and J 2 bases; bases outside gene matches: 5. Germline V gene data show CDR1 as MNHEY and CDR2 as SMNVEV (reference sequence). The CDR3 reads CASSSGLAGDLTDTQYF. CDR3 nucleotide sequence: TGTGCCAGCAGTTCGGGACTAGCGGGGGACCTCACAGATACGCAGTATTTT.

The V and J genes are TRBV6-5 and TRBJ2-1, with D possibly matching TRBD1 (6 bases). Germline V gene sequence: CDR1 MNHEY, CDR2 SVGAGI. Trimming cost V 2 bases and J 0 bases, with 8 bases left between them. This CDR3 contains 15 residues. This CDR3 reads CASSYRGSSYNEQFF. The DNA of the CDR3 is TGTGCCAGCAGTTACAGGGGGAGCTCCTACAATGAGCAGTTCTTC.

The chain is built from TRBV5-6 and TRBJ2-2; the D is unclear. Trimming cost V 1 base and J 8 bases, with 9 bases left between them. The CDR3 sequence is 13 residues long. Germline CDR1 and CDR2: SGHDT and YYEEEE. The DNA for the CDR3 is TGTGCCAGCAGCTTGCCCCTCGGTGGGGAGCTGTTTTTT. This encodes CASSLPLGGELFF.

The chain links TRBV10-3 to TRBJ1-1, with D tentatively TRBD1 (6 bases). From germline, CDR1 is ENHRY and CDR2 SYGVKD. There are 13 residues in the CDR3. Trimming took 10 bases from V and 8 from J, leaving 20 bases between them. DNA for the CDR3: TGTGCCAGCGTACCTCAAGGGGGGGCAGAAGCTTTCTTT. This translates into CASVPQGGAEAFF.

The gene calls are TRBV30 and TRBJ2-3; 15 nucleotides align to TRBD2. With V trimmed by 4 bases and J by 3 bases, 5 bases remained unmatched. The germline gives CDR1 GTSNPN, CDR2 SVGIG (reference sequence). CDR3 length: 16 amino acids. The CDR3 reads CAWNQGLAGGTDTQYF. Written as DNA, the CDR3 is TGTGCCTGGAATCAAGGACTAGCGGGGGGGACAGATACGCAGTATTTT. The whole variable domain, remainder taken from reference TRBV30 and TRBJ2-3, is SQTIHQWPATLVQPVGSPLSLECTVEGTSNPNLYWYRQAAGRGLQLLFYSVGIGQISSEVPQNLSASRPQDRQFILSSKKLLLSDSGFYLCAWNQGLAGGTDTQYFGPGTRLTVL.

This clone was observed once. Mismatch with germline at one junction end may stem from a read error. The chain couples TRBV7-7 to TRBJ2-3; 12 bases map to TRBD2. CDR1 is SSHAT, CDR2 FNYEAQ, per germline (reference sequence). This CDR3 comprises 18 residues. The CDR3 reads CASTRLAGDLWCTDTQYF. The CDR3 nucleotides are TGTGCTAGCACTCGACTAGCGGGGGACTTGTGGTGCACAGATACGCAGTATTTT.

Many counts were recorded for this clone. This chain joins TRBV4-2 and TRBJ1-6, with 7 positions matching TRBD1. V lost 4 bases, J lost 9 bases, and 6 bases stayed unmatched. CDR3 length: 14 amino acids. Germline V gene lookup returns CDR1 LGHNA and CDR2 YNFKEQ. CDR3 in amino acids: CASSPDRLASPLHF. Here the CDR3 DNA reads TGTGCCAGCAGCCCGGACAGGCTAGCTTCACCCCTCCACTTT.

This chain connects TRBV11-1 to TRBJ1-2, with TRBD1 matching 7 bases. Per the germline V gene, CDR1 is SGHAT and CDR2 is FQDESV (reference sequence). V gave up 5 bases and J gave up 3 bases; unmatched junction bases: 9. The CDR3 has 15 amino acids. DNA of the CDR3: TGTGCCAGCAGCCCAAACAGGGGATCCGACTATGGCTACACCTTC. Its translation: CASSPNRGSDYGYTF.

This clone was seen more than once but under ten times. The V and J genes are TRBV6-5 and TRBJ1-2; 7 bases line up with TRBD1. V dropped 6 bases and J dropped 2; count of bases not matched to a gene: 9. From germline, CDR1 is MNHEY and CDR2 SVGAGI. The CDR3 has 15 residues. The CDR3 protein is CASRQNQGGNYGYTF. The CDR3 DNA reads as TGTGCCAGCAGGCAGAACCAGGGGGGAAACTATGGCTACACCTTC.

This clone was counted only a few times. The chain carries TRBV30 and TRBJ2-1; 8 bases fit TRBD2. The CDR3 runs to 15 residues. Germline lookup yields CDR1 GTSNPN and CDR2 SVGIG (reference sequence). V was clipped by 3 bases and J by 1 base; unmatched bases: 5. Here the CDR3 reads CAWRPGLGSYNEQFF. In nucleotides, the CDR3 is TGTGCCTGGAGGCCGGGACTAGGGTCCTACAATGAGCAGTTCTTC.

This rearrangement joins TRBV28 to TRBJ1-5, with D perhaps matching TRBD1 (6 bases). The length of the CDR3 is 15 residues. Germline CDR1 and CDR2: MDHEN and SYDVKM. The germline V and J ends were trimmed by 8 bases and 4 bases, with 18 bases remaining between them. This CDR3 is CASSDRLQGNQPQHF. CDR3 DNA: TGTGCCAGCTCCGACAGGCTCCAGGGGAATCAGCCCCAGCATTTT.

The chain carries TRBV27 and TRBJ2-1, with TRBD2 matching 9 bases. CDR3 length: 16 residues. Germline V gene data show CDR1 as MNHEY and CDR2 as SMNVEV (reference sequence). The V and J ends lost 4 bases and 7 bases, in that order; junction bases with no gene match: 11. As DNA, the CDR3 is TGTGCCAGCAGTTGGGCTAGCGGGACCGCTGGGAATGAGCAGTTCTTC. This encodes CASSWASGTAGNEQFF.

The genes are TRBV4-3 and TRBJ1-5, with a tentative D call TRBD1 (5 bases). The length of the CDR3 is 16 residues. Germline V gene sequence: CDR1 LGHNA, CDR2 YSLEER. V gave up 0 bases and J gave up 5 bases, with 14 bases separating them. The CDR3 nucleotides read TGCGCCAGCAGCCAAGATTGGGGCAGGAGCTATCAGCCCCAGCATTTT. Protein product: CASSQDWGRSYQPQHF.

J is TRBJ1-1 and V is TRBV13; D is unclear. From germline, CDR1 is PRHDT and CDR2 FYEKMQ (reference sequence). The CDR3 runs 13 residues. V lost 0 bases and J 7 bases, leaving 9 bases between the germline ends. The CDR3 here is CASSLGGGFEAFF. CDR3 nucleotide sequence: TGTGCCAGCAGCTTAGGGGGAGGGTTTGAAGCTTTCTTT.

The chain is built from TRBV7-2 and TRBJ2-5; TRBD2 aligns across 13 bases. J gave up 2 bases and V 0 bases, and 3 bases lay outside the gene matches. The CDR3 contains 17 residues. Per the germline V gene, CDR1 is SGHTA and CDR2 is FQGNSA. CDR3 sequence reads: CASSLALLAGGQETQYF. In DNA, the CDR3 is TGTGCCAGCAGCTTAGCTCTACTAGCGGGGGGGCAAGAGACCCAGTACTTC.

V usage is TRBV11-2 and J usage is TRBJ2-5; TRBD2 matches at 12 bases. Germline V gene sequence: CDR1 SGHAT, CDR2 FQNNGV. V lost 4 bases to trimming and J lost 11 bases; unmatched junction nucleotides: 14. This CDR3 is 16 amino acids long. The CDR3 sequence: CASSSTPASGGAGQYF. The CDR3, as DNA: TGTGCCAGCAGCTCCACTCCCGCTAGCGGGGGGGCGGGGCAGTACTTC.

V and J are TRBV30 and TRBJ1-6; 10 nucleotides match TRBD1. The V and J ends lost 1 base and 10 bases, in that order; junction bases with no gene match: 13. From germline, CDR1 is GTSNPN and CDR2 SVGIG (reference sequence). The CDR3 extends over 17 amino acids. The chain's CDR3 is CAWSEGTWTGGGSPLHF. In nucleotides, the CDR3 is TGTGCCTGGAGTGAGGGGACTTGGACAGGGGGAGGGTCACCCCTCCACTTT.

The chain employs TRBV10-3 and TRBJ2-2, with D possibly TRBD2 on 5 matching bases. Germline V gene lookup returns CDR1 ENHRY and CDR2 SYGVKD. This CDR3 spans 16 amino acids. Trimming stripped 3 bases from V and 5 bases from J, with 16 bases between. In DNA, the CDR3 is TGTGCCATCAGTGAACGGGGAAACTCGCCTACCGGGGAGCTGTTTTTT. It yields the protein CAISERGNSPTGELFF.

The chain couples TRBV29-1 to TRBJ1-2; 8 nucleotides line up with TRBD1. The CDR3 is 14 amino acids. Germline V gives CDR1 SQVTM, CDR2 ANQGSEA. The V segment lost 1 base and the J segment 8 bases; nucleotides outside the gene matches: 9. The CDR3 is CSVEGLQGALGYTF. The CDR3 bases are TGCAGCGTTGAAGGTCTTCAGGGGGCTCTCGGCTACACCTTC. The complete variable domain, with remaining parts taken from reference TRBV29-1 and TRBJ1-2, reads SAVISQKPSRDICQRGTSLTIQCQVDSQVTMMFWYRQQPGQSLTLIATANQGSEATYESGFVIDKFPISRPNLTFSTLTVSNMSPEDSSIYLCSVEGLQGALGYTFGSGTRLTVV.

In DNA form, the CDR3 reads TGCGCCAGCAGCTTGCGACAGGGGTCAGATACGCAGTATTTT. Protein: CASSLRQGSDTQYF. This rearrangement joins TRBV5-1 to TRBJ2-3; 8 bases fit TRBD1. The junction had 2 bases not matched to a gene; V was cut back by 1 base and J by 4 bases. The CDR3 covers 14 residues. Per germline, CDR1 SGHRS and CDR2 YFSETQ.

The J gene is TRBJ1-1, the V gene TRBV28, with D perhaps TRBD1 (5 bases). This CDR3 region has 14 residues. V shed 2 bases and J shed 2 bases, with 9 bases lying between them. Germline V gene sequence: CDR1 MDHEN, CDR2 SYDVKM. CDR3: CASSLPGGNTEAFF. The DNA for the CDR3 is TGTGCCAGCAGTTTACCGGGGGGAAACACTGAAGCTTTCTTT.

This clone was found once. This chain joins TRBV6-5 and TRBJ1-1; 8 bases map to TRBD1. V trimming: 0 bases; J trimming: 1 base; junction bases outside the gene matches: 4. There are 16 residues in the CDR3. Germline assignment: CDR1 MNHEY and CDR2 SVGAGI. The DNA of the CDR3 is TGTGCCAGCAGTTACTCGAAGGGGACAGGGAACACTGAAGCTTTCTTT. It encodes CASSYSKGTGNTEAFF.

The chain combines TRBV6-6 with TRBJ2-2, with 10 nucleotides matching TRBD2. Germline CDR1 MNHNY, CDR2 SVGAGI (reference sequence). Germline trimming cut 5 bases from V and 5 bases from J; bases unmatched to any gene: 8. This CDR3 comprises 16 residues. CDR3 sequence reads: CASSLLAGQRTGELFF. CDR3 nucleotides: TGTGCCAGCAGTCTACTAGCGGGACAAAGGACCGGGGAGCTGTTTTTT.

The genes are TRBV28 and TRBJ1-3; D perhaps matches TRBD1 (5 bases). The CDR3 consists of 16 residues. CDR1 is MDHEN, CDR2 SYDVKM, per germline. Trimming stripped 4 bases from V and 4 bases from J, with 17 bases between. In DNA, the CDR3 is TGTGCCAGCAGTTCTCCCGCGGGGCAGGGAGGAAACACCATATATTTT. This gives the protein CASSSPAGQGGNTIYF.

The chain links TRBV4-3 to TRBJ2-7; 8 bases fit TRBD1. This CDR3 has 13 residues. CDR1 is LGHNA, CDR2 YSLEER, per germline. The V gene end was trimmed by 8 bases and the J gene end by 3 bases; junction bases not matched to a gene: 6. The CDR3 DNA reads TGCGCCAGCGGCGACGGGACAGGCTACGAGCAGTACTTC. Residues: CASGDGTGYEQYF.

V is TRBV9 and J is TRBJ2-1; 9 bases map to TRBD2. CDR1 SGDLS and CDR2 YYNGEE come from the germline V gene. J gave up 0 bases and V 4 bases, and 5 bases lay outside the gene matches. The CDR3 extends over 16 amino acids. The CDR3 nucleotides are TGTGCCAGCAGCCCGGAGCGGGGGGCCTCCTACAATGAGCAGTTCTTC. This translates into CASSPERGASYNEQFF.

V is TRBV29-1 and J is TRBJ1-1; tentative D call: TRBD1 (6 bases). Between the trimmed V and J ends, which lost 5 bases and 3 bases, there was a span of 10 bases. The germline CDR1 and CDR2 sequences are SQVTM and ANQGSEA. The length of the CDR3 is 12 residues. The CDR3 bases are TGCAGCGTTACAGGGTTTTACACTGAAGCTTTCTTT. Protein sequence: CSVTGFYTEAFF.

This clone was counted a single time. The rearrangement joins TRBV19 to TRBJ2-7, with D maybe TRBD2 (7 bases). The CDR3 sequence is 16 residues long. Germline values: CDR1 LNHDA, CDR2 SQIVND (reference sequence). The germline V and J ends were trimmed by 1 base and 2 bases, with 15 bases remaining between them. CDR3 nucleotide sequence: TGTGCCAGTAGTATAGGGGGGGGGCGCCGACCCTACGAGCAGTACTTC. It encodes CASSIGGGRRPYEQYF. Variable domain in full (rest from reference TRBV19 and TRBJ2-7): DGGITQSPKYLFRKEGQNVTLSCEQNLNHDAMYWYRQDPGQGLRLIYYSQIVNDFQKGDIAEGYSVSREKKESFPLTVTSAQKNPTAFYLCASSIGGGRRPYEQYFGPGTRLTVT.